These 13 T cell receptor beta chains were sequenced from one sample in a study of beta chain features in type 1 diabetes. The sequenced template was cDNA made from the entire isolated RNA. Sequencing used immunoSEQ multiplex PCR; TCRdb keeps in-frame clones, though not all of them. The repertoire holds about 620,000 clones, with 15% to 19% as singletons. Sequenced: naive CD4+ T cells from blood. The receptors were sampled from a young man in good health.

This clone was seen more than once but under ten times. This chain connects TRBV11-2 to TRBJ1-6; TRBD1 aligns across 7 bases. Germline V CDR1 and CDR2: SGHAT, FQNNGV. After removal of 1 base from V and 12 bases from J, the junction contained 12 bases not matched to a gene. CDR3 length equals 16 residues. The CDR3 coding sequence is TGTGCCAGCAGCTTAGTAAGGGGGCCCCCAGCTAAACCCCTCCACTTT. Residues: CASSLVRGPPAKPLHF.

The CDR3 bases are TGTGCCAGCGTCCAGGGGGCGGGCGTGAGATATGGCTACACCTTC. Translated, it gives CASVQGAGVRYGYTF. The chain recombines TRBV28 with TRBJ1-2; 8 bases fit TRBD1. The CDR3 has 15 residues. Trimming at V came to 8 bases and at J to 5 bases, leaving 13 bases not matched to a gene. Germline V lookup: CDR1 MDHEN, CDR2 SYDVKM.

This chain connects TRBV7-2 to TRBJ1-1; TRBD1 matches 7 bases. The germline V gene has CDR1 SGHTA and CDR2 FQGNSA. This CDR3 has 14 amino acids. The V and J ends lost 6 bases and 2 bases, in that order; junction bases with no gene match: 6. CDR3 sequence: CASRHTGDNTEAFF. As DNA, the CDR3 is TGTGCCAGCAGACACACAGGGGATAACACTGAAGCTTTCTTT.

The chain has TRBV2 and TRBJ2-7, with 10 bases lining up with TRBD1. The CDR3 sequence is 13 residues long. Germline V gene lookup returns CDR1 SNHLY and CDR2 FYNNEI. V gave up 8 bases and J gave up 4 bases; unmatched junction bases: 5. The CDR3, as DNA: TGTGCCAGCGACGACAGGGGGCGGTACGAGCAGTACTTC. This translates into CASDDRGRYEQYF.

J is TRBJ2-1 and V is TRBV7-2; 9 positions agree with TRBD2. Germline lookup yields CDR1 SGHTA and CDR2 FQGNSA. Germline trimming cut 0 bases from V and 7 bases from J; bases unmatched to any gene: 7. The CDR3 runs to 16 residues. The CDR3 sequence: CASSLASGGGLNEQFF. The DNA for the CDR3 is TGTGCCAGCAGCTTAGCTAGCGGGGGTGGGTTGAATGAGCAGTTCTTC.

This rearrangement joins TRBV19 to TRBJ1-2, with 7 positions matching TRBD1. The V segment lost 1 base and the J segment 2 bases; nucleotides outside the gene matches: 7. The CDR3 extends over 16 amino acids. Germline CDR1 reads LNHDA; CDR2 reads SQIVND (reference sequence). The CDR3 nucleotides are TGTGCCAGTAGTATAGCGCCACAGGGGTTCAACTATGGCTACACCTTC. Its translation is CASSIAPQGFNYGYTF.

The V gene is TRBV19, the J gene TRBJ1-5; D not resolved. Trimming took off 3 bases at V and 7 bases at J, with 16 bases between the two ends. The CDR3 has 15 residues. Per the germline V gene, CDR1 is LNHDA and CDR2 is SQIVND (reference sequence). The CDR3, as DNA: TGTGCCAGTAGTATGCACAGCCGTAGAGAGCAGCCCCAGCATTTT. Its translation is CASSMHSRREQPQHF.

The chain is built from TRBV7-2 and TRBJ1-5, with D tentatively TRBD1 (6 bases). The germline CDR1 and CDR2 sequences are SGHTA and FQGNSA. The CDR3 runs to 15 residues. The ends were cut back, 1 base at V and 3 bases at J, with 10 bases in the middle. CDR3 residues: CASSLGRGINQPQHF. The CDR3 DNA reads TGTGCCAGCAGCTTAGGCAGGGGAATCAATCAGCCCCAGCATTTT.

CDR3 loop: CASSRTAGGYTDTQYF. The DNA of the CDR3 is TGCGCCAGCAGCCGAACAGCGGGCGGGTACACAGATACGCAGTATTTT. V is TRBV5-1 and J is TRBJ2-3; tentatively, D is TRBD2 (6 bases). From germline, CDR1 is SGHRS and CDR2 YFSETQ. The V and J ends lost 4 bases and 2 bases respectively, with 17 bases between them. CDR3 length equals 16 residues.

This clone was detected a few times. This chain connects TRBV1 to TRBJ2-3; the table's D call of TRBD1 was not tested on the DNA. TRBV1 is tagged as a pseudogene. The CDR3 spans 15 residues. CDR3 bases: TGCACCAGCAGCCAGGTCGACAGGGACACAGATACGCAGTATTTT. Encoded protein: CTSSQVDRDTDTQYF.

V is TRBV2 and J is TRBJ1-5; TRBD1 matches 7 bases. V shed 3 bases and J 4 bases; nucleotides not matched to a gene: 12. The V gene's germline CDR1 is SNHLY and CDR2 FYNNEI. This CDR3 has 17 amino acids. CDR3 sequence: CASSDGGRGLGNQPQHF. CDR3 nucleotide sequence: TGTGCCAGCAGTGACGGAGGGAGGGGGCTTGGGAATCAGCCCCAGCATTTT.

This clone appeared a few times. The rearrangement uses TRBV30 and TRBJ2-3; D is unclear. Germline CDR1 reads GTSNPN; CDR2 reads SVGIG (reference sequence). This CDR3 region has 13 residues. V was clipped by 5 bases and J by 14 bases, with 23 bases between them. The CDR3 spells CAWDGKRHSFSYF. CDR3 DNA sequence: TGTGCCTGGGACGGTAAACGACACTCGTTTTCGTATTTT.

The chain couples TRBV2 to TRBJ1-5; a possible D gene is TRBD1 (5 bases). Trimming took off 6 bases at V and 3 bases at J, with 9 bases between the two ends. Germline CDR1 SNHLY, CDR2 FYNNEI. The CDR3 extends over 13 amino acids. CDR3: CASRVRDNQPQHF. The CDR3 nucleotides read TGTGCCAGCAGGGTCAGGGACAATCAGCCCCAGCATTTT.